The next 25 T cell receptor beta chains were all read from a single sample in a study of cytomegalovirus exposure and HLA in healthy donors (dated by TCRdb to 2016 to 2017). Library prep was done by the immunoSEQ multiplex PCR assay. The multiplex PCR relied on a mix of 60 forward primers for TCR Vbeta segments and 13 reverse primers for TCR Jbeta segments. Entries here come from immuneACCESS through TCRdb and include only in-frame sequences with V and J called. Some clones fail to appear in such tables; in the studies checked, an unresolved V gene covers under half of the shortfall, and the cause of the remainder is unknown. Across this sample there are some 140,000 clones, with 70% to 85% seen only once. 5% to 8.5% of the sample is held by the ten biggest clonotypes. Source material: PBMCs. The receptors stem from a man aged 35-49 years in good health and CMV-seropositive.

The V call is TRBV27, the J call TRBJ2-7, with a tentative D call TRBD2 (5 bases). There are 13 residues in the CDR3. CDR1 is MNHEY, CDR2 SMNVEV, per germline (reference sequence). The V and J ends lost 2 bases and 6 bases respectively, with 11 bases between them. The DNA of the CDR3 is TGTGCCAGCAGTTTAACGGACTTTTCCGAGCAGTACTTC. It specifies CASSLTDFSEQYF.

V is TRBV19 and J is TRBJ1-6, with D possibly matching TRBD1 (6 bases). This CDR3 region has 14 residues. Trimming left V 5 bases short and J 10 bases short, with 15 bases between. Germline-derived CDR1 and CDR2 are LNHDA and SQIVND (reference sequence). CDR3 DNA: TGTGCCAGTAGTTCCCCGGGACAAGGATCACCCCTCCACTTT. Translation: CASSSPGQGSPLHF.

The CDR3 nucleotides read TGTGCCAGCAGTGGAGGGACAAGAAGTTATGTGGAGACCCAGTACTTC. It yields the protein CASSGGTRSYVETQYF. V and J are TRBV6-1 and TRBJ2-5, with D maybe TRBD1 (6 bases). The CDR3 totals 16 residues. From germline, CDR1 is MNHNS and CDR2 SASEGT. The germline V and J ends were trimmed by 4 bases and 5 bases, with 20 bases remaining between them.

The CDR3 coding sequence is TGCGCCAGCAGGCTCACCGGGAGCAGCCGGGAGACCCAGTACTTC. Translation gives CASRLTGSSRETQYF. The gene calls are TRBV5-1 and TRBJ2-5; D is possibly TRBD2 (6 bases). There are 15 residues in the CDR3. V lost 5 bases, J lost 5 bases, and 19 bases lay in between. CDR1 is SGHRS and CDR2 is YFSETQ in the germline V gene.

V is TRBV5-1 and J is TRBJ1-1; no reliable D call. Germline lookup yields CDR1 SGHRS and CDR2 YFSETQ. V lost 4 bases to trimming and J lost 4 bases, with 17 bases between them. The CDR3 covers 15 residues. The CDR3 DNA reads TGCGCCAGCAGCGACTATGGAGGGTTTCGCACTGAAGCTTTCTTT. This encodes CASSDYGGFRTEAFF.

The chain joins TRBV5-1 to TRBJ1-1, with D perhaps matching TRBD1 (5 bases). Germline CDR1 is SGHRS and CDR2 is YFSETQ. The CDR3 length is 15 residues. The V and J ends lost 5 bases and 2 bases respectively, with 16 bases between them. In DNA form, the CDR3 reads TGCGCCAGCAGAAGCGGGGCAGTCCACAACACTGAAGCTTTCTTT. The encoded protein is CASRSGAVHNTEAFF.

V usage is TRBV6-5 and J usage is TRBJ1-1, with unresolved D. The CDR3 totals 13 residues. Germline assignment: CDR1 MNHEY and CDR2 SVGAGI. Between the trimmed V and J ends, which lost 4 bases and 6 bases, there was a span of 12 bases. The DNA for the CDR3 is TGTGCCAGCAGTTTCGGGGTAGACGCTGAAGCTTTCTTT. The encoded protein is CASSFGVDAEAFF.

The chain recombines TRBV15 with TRBJ2-4, with 8 bases identical to TRBD2. J lost 7 bases, V lost 2 bases, and 7 bases had no gene match. Germline V gene data show CDR1 as LNHNV and CDR2 as YYDKDF (reference sequence). CDR3 length: 15 residues. CDR3 sequence reads: CATSRPGGALNIQYF. CDR3 sequence (DNA): TGTGCCACCAGCAGACCCGGGGGGGCGCTGAACATTCAGTACTTC.

The chain is built from TRBV6-5 and TRBJ2-7, with D possibly matching TRBD2 (5 bases). The germline V gene encodes CDR1 MNHEY and CDR2 SVGAGI. Trimming pared 0 bases from V and 5 bases from J, leaving 14 bases between. The CDR3 is made up of 15 amino acids. The CDR3: CASSYSRGSGNEQYF. DNA of the CDR3: TGTGCCAGCAGTTACTCTCGTGGGAGTGGTAACGAGCAGTACTTC.

V usage is TRBV10-3 and J usage is TRBJ2-5; 7 bases align to TRBD1. With 3 bases clipped from V and 0 bases from J, the junction kept 7 bases outside the gene matches. The length of the CDR3 is 16 residues. In germline, CDR1 is ENHRY, CDR2 SYGVKD. This chain's CDR3 is CAISERQGFDQETQYF. The CDR3 coding sequence is TGTGCCATCAGTGAAAGACAGGGATTTGACCAAGAGACCCAGTACTTC.

The chain has TRBV27 and TRBJ1-2; 7 bases align to TRBD1. The germline CDR1 and CDR2 sequences are MNHEY and SMNVEV (reference sequence). V shed 6 bases and J 4 bases; nucleotides not matched to a gene: 20. CDR3 length: 18 amino acids. CDR3 protein: CASRSYGNPAGGLYGYTF. Here the CDR3 DNA reads TGTGCCAGCAGGTCGTATGGGAACCCAGCAGGGGGGCTCTATGGCTACACCTTC.

The gene calls are TRBV5-1 and TRBJ2-7; D might be TRBD1 (5 bases). Germline lookup yields CDR1 SGHRS and CDR2 YFSETQ. V lost 5 bases, J lost 4 bases, and 7 bases lay in between. The CDR3 contains 11 residues. DNA for the CDR3: TGCGCCAGCAGAGGGGCTTACGAGCAGTACTTC. Translated, it gives CASRGAYEQYF.

The chain links TRBV28 to TRBJ1-5, with 12 nucleotides matching TRBD1. This CDR3 is 19 amino acids long. V lost 1 base and J lost 7; bases outside the gene matches: 14. CDR1 is MDHEN and CDR2 is SYDVKM in the germline V gene. As DNA, the CDR3 is TGTGCCAGCAGTTTATCCATCCGGGGGACAGGGGGCGTTATGCAGCCCCAGCATTTT. It is translated as CASSLSIRGTGGVMQPQHF.

The rearrangement joins TRBV28 to TRBJ2-7; the match to TRBD2 covers 9 bases. This CDR3 is built from 17 residues. V gave up 6 bases and J gave up 0 bases; unmatched junction bases: 12. CDR1 and CDR2 (germline): MDHEN, SYDVKM. CDR3 DNA sequence: TGTGCCAGCAGCCCAGCGCCGACTAGCGGTAGCTCCTACGAGCAGTACTTC. Translation gives CASSPAPTSGSSYEQYF. The full variable domain, its missing parts supplied by reference TRBV28 and TRBJ2-7, is DVKVTQSSRYLVKRTGEKVFLECVQDMDHENMFWYRQDPGLGLRLIYFSYDVKMKEKGDIPEGYSVSREKKERFSLILESASTNQTSMYLCASSPAPTSGSSYEQYFGPGTRLTVT.

The rearrangement uses TRBV6-4 and TRBJ2-1, with 10 bases lining up with TRBD2. CDR1 is MRHNA and CDR2 is SNTAGT in the germline V gene. The CDR3 covers 15 residues. V dropped 4 bases and J dropped 0; count of bases not matched to a gene: 0. The CDR3 is CASSASGGSYNEQFF. The CDR3 DNA sequence: TGTGCCAGCAGTGCTAGCGGGGGCTCCTACAATGAGCAGTTCTTC.

The table lists this clone with a count of one. The chain is built from TRBV10-1 and TRBJ2-2; 8 bases are shared with TRBD1. This CDR3 contains 15 residues. Losses at the gene ends were 4 bases for V and 7 bases for J; bases not matched to a gene: 8. The germline V gene has CDR1 WNHNN and CDR2 SYGVQD (reference sequence). The CDR3 DNA follows: TGCGCCAGCAGTGGAGGACAGGGTGTTAACGGGGAGCTGTTTTTT. Translation: CASSGGQGVNGELFF.

The chain combines TRBV5-1 with TRBJ1-6; a weak D match, TRBD1 (6 bases). The CDR3 sequence is 17 residues long. The germline V and J ends were trimmed by 4 bases and 5 bases, with 19 bases remaining between them. From germline, CDR1 is SGHRS and CDR2 YFSETQ. Here the CDR3 DNA reads TGCGCCAGCAGCGAAAGGGACACCCGGGCCGATAATTCACCCCTCCACTTT. It yields the protein CASSERDTRADNSPLHF.

Notes on this clone: One junction end does not reproduce the germline sequence, and a read error may be involved. This chain uses TRBV7-9 with TRBJ2-7, with 10 bases matching TRBD2. Per the germline V gene, CDR1 is SEHNR and CDR2 is FQNEAQ (reference sequence). This CDR3 has 13 residues. DNA for the CDR3: TGTTCCAGCAGCGCGGGACTAGCGTACGAGCAGTACTTC. This encodes CSSSAGLAYEQYF.

This clone showed up just a few times. J is TRBJ1-1 and V is TRBV19; no reliable D call. This CDR3 comprises 13 residues. Trimming pared 2 bases from V and 5 bases from J, leaving 9 bases between. The germline V gene has CDR1 LNHDA and CDR2 SQIVND (reference sequence). The CDR3 nucleotides are TGTGCCAGTAGTATAAGGCCCAGGACTGAAGCTTTCTTT. Its translation is CASSIRPRTEAFF.

The chain uses TRBV5-1 and TRBJ2-6; D unclear. Trimming removed 0 bases at V and 8 bases at J, with 6 bases between. Looked up from germline, CDR1 is SGHRS and CDR2 is YFSETQ. This CDR3 comprises 13 residues. DNA of the CDR3: TGCGCCAGCAGCTTGGCCCCGTCCAACGTCCTGACTTTC. This encodes CASSLAPSNVLTF.

The chain is built from TRBV2 and TRBJ2-7, with D hard to call. This CDR3 spans 13 amino acids. Between the trimmed V and J ends, which lost 7 bases and 1 base, there was a span of 11 bases. Germline-derived CDR1 and CDR2 are SNHLY and FYNNEI. CDR3 in amino acids: CASNTAISYEQYF. Written as DNA, the CDR3 is TGTGCCAGCAATACAGCTATTTCCTACGAGCAGTACTTC. Full variable domain (rest looked up from reference TRBV2 and TRBJ2-7): EPEVTQTPSHQVTQMGQEVILRCVPISNHLYFYWYRQILGQKVEFLVSFYNNEISEKSEIFDDQFSVERPDGSNFTLKIRSTKLEDSAMYFCASNTAISYEQYFGPGTRLTVT.

The chain employs TRBV11-2 and TRBJ2-1; 8 nucleotides line up with TRBD1. With 2 bases clipped from V and 5 bases from J, the junction kept 17 bases outside the gene matches. In germline, CDR1 is SGHAT, CDR2 FQNNGV. The CDR3 extends over 19 amino acids. CDR3 bases: TGTGCCAGCAGCTTAATTAGAGGCGGAGGACAGGGAAGACACAATGAGCAGTTCTTC. Its translation: CASSLIRGGGQGRHNEQFF.

The rearrangement uses TRBV18 and TRBJ1-2, with TRBD1 matching over 9 bases. The V segment lost 8 bases and the J segment 2 bases; nucleotides outside the gene matches: 0. The CDR3 has 12 amino acids. CDR1 KGHSH and CDR2 LQKENI come from the germline V gene. In DNA, the CDR3 is TGTGCCAGCGGGACAGGGAACTATGGCTACACCTTC. Amino acids: CASGTGNYGYTF.

This clone was observed a single time. The chain has TRBV6-5 and TRBJ1-5; TRBD1 aligns across 8 bases. Germline CDR1 MNHEY, CDR2 SVGAGI. This CDR3 comprises 14 residues. V lost 5 bases, J lost 3 bases, and 3 bases stayed unmatched. CDR3 residues: CASSRTGPNQPQHF. CDR3 nucleotides: TGTGCCAGCAGTAGGACAGGGCCCAATCAGCCCCAGCATTTT.

The sample holds a few counts of this clone. This rearrangement joins TRBV9 to TRBJ1-1, with D perhaps matching TRBD1 (6 bases). The CDR3 extends over 13 amino acids. Trimming took off 0 bases at V and 7 bases at J, with 10 bases between the two ends. Germline V CDR1 and CDR2: SGDLS, YYNGEE. The CDR3 region has the DNA TGTGCCAGCAGCGTAGCGGACAGCCTTGAAGCTTTCTTT. It specifies CASSVADSLEAFF. Based on the CDR3 plus reference TRBV9 and TRBJ1-1, the full variable domain is DSGVTQTPKHLITATGQRVTLRCSPRSGDLSVYWYQQSLDQGLQFLIQYYNGEERAKGNILERFSAQQFPDLHSELNLSSLELGDSALYFCASSVADSLEAFFGQGTRLTVV.